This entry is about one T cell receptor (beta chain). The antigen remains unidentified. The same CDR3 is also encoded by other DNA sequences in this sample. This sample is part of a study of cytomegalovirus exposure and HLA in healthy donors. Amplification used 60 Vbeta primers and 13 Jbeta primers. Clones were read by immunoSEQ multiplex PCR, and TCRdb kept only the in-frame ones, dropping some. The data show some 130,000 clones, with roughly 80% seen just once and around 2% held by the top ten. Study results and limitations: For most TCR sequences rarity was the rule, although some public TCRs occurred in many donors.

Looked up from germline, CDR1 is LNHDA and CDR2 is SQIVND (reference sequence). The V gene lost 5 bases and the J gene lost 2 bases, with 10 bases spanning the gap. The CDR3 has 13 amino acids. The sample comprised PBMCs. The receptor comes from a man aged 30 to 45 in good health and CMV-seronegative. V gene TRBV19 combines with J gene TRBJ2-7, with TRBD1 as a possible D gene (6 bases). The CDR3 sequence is CASSRQGTYEQYF. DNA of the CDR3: TGTGCCAGTAGTCGTCAGGGGACCTACGAGCAGTACTTC.